This entry concerns a single T cell receptor (beta chain). This entry is derived from a study of blood T cell repertoires in COVID-19. As for the study in general: Acute-phase and convalescent COVID-19 samples originated in the United States, Italy and Spain. T cells, B-cell-depleted T cells, or PBMCs supplied cDNA or gDNA.

Original methodology: Amplification of reference gene primers was used by the study to estimate nucleated cell counts. The repertoire was sequenced with immunoSEQ multiplex PCR; TCRdb's copy has only in-frame clones and lacks some. V, J and clone size are those of that table, while D and trimming were read from the DNA. The sample contains about 98,000 clones, approximately 89% of which appear only once. The sample taken for sequencing was peripheral blood. The receptor's source is a man aged 45-60 years with acute or convalescent COVID-19.

The CDR3 region has the DNA TGCGCCAGCAGCTTGGCACAGGGAAATCGAGATACGCAGTATTTT. Its translation: CASSLAQGNRDTQYF. The genes are TRBV5-1 and TRBJ2-3, with D tentatively TRBD1 (6 bases). V was trimmed by 0 bases and J by 5 bases, leaving 13 bases between them. The CDR3 length is 15 residues. Germline loops: CDR1 SGHRS, CDR2 YFSETQ. Variable domain in full (rest from reference TRBV5-1 and TRBJ2-3): KAGVTQTPRYLIKTRGQQVTLSCSPISGHRSVSWYQQTPGQGLQFLFEYFSETQRNKGNFPGRFSGRQFSNSRSEMNVSTLELGDSALYLCASSLAQGNRDTQYFGPGTRLTVL.